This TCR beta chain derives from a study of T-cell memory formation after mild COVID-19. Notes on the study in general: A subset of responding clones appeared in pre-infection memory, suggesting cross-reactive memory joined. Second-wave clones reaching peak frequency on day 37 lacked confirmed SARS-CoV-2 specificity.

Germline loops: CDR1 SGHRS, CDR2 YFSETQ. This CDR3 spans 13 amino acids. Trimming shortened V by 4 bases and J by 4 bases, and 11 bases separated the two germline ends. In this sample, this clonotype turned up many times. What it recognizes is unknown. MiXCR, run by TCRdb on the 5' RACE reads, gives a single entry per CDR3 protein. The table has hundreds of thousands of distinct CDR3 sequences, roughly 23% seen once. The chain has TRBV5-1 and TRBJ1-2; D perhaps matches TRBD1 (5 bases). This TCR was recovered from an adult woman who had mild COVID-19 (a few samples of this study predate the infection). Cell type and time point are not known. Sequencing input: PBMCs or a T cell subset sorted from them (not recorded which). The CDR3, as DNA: TGCGCCAGCAGCCCCCGAGACAGCTATGGCTACACCTTC. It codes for CASSPRDSYGYTF.